What follows are 5 T cell receptor beta chains derived from one specimen sequenced in a study of T cells after yellow fever vaccination. Via MiXCR, TCRdb re-called the 5' RACE reads, giving one row per CDR3 protein. Seen here are about 580,000 distinct CDR3 sequences, about a sixth observed once, and the top ten hold roughly 17%. The sample was PBMCs, taken 5 days after the first yellow fever vaccination. These receptors were obtained from a man aged 18 to 29 who received the YFV17D yellow fever vaccine.

V usage is TRBV5-4 and J usage is TRBJ1-2; D unclear. Germline-derived CDR1 and CDR2 are SGHNT and YYREEE (reference sequence). The CDR3 contains 13 residues. V gave up 3 bases and J gave up 5 bases, with 11 bases separating them. CDR3 nucleotide sequence: TGTGCCAGCAGCTGGGGAGTCAAGTATGGCTACACCTTC. As protein: CASSWGVKYGYTF.

In regard to this clonotype: A much bigger clone sits one base away, suggesting this may be a read error. This chain joins TRBV12-3 or TRBV12-4 and TRBJ2-3; D not resolved. The CDR3 is 12 residues long. The CDR3 spells CVSSFGGNTQYF. CDR3 nucleotides: TGTGTCAGCAGTTTTGGTGGGAATACGCAGTATTTT.

This chain joins TRBV20-1 and TRBJ1-1; no firm D call. Germline V CDR1 and CDR2: DFQATT, SNEGSKA (reference sequence). The CDR3 consists of 13 residues. The V and J ends lost 4 bases and 0 bases respectively, with 9 bases between them. The CDR3 is CSAMWSMNTEAFF. CDR3 sequence (DNA): TGCAGTGCTATGTGGAGCATGAACACTGAAGCTTTCTTT.

This clonotype was seen only a few times. The CDR3 DNA sequence: TGTGCCAGCAGCTTACTGGGAGGAATGGGGGGGACTCTTCGATTGGAGACCCAGTACTTC. It specifies CASSLLGGMGGTLRLETQYF. The V call is TRBV11-2, the J call TRBJ2-5, with 7 bases lining up with TRBD2. V trimming: 2 bases; J trimming: 5 bases; junction bases outside the gene matches: 23. CDR1 and CDR2 (germline): SGHAT, FQNNGV. The CDR3 is 20 amino acids.

This clonotype was seen many times. The chain carries TRBV4-1 and TRBJ1-1; 9 positions match TRBD1. Per the germline V gene, CDR1 is MGHRA and CDR2 is YSYEKL. The CDR3 has 16 residues. Trimming cost V 4 bases and J 0 bases; bases outside gene matches: 6. In nucleotides, the CDR3 is TGCGCCAGCAGCCCCGGGACAGGGACGATGAACACTGAAGCTTTCTTT. It specifies CASSPGTGTMNTEAFF.